What follows are 10 T cell receptor beta chains derived from one specimen sequenced in a study of hypomethylating agent response in myelodysplastic syndrome. Using immunoSEQ multiplex PCR, the repertoire was profiled, and TCRdb retains in-frame clones only, with some absent. The data hold under 6,500 clones, with around four fifths observed a single time. Here the sequenced sample was bone marrow, taken before or after starting hypomethylating agent treatment for myelodysplastic syndrome (not recorded which). The receptor source for this set is a human donor with myelodysplastic syndrome.

As concerns this clone: Within the sample, other DNA sequences also encode this same CDR3. The CDR3 coding sequence is TGTGCCAGCAGGCTAGGGGGCACCGCTGAAGCTTTCTTT. Its protein product is CASRLGGTAEAFF. J is TRBJ1-1 and V is TRBV5-6; 7 bases align to TRBD1. The CDR3 is 13 residues long. The ends lost 5 bases at V and 6 bases at J; junction bases unmatched: 7. CDR1 and CDR2 from the germline V gene are SGHDT and YYEEEE.

The J gene is TRBJ2-5, the V gene TRBV5-1, with D possibly called TRBD1 or TRBD2 (5 bases each). The J call is in doubt because the DNA end fits TRBJ2-7 better. Germline V gene data show CDR1 as SGHRS and CDR2 as YFSETQ. This CDR3 spans 15 amino acids. CDR3 in amino acids: CASREGTVYLYEQYF. In DNA form, the CDR3 reads TGCGCCAGCCGCGAAGGGACGGTTTACTTGTACGAGCAGTACTTC.

Points on this clone: Relative to the germline gene, one junction end is altered; a read error may explain this. The chain employs TRBV11-2 and TRBJ2-5; D is uncertain. Germline V lookup: CDR1 SGHAT, CDR2 FQNNGV. There are 15 residues in the CDR3. The CDR3 sequence: CASSLTTHTQETRYF. DNA for the CDR3: TGTGCCAGCAGCTTAACGACACACACCCAAGAGACCCGGTACTTC.

The chain links TRBV5-1 to TRBJ2-7, with D unresolved. This CDR3 contains 13 residues. Germline V gene sequence: CDR1 SGHRS, CDR2 YFSETQ. The ends were cut back, 0 bases at V and 3 bases at J, with 7 bases in the middle. The CDR3 here is CASSLEGSYEQYF. For the CDR3, the DNA is TGCGCCAGCAGCTTGGAGGGAAGCTACGAGCAGTACTTC. The whole variable domain, remainder taken from reference TRBV5-1 and TRBJ2-7, is KAGVTQTPRYLIKTRGQQVTLSCSPISGHRSVSWYQQTPGQGLQFLFEYFSETQRNKGNFPGRFSGRQFSNSRSEMNVSTLELGDSALYLCASSLEGSYEQYFGPGTRLTVT.

This rearrangement joins TRBV6-5 to TRBJ2-1; TRBD2 matches 7 bases. V was clipped by 6 bases and J by 6 bases; unmatched bases: 5. CDR1 MNHEY and CDR2 SVGAGI come from the germline V gene. The CDR3 sequence is 13 residues long. The CDR3 coding sequence is TGTGCCAGCAGGACTAGCAGATCCAATGAGCAGTTCTTC. Its protein is CASRTSRSNEQFF.

The chain has TRBV4-3 and TRBJ2-6, with a possible D match to TRBD2 (6 bases). V was trimmed by 0 bases and J by 2 bases, leaving 14 bases between them. This CDR3 is 18 amino acids long. Germline V gene sequence: CDR1 LGHNA, CDR2 YSLEER. In DNA form, the CDR3 reads TGCGCCAGCAGCCAAGAGGGATTCGGAGGGGCTGGGGCCAACGTCCTGACTTTC. Translation gives CASSQEGFGGAGANVLTF.

The chain carries TRBV2 and TRBJ2-3; 13 bases line up with TRBD2. CDR1 is SNHLY, CDR2 FYNNEI, per germline. V dropped 11 bases and J dropped 6; count of bases not matched to a gene: 11. The CDR3 is 15 residues long. For the CDR3, the DNA is TGTGCCGGATCGACTAGCGGGGGGTCCTTGGATACGCAGTATTTT. It translates to CAGSTSGGSLDTQYF.

The chain combines TRBV7-2 with TRBJ2-7; D is possibly TRBD2 (7 bases). Trimming took off 1 base at V and 10 bases at J, with 29 bases between the two ends. Germline loops: CDR1 SGHTA, CDR2 FQGNSA. CDR3 size: 18 residues. CDR3 in amino acids: CASSLGSYGGPASGQQYF. CDR3 nucleotides: TGTGCCAGCAGCTTAGGATCTTACGGGGGGCCCGCCTCTGGGCAACAGTACTTC. Together with reference TRBV7-2 and TRBJ2-7, the CDR3 gives the full variable domain: GAGVSQSPSNKVTEKGKDVELRCDPISGHTALYWYRQSLGQGLEFLIYFQGNSAPDKSGLPSDRFSAERTGGSVSTLTIQRTQQEDSAVYLCASSLGSYGGPASGQQYFGPGTRLTVT.

The chain couples TRBV28 to TRBJ2-5; D not certain. Trimming pared 6 bases from V and 3 bases from J, leaving 2 bases between. This CDR3 has 10 amino acids. The germline gives CDR1 MDHEN, CDR2 SYDVKM. CDR3 in DNA: TGTGCCAGCAGCAAAGAGACCCAGTACTTC. Translated: CASSKETQYF. The full variable domain, rest sourced from reference TRBV28 and TRBJ2-5, is DVKVTQSSRYLVKRTGEKVFLECVQDMDHENMFWYRQDPGLGLRLIYFSYDVKMKEKGDIPEGYSVSREKKERFSLILESASTNQTSMYLCASSKETQYFGPGTRLLVL.

This clone was recorded a few times. The gene calls are TRBV4-3 and TRBJ2-3, with D possibly being TRBD1 (6 bases). The CDR3 sequence is 15 residues long. CDR1 and CDR2 from the germline V gene are LGHNA and YSLEER. Trimming shortened V by 8 bases and J by 0 bases, and 15 bases separated the two germline ends. CDR3 residues: CASALGAASTDTQYF. The DNA for the CDR3 is TGCGCCAGCGCCTTGGGGGCCGCTAGCACAGATACGCAGTATTTT.